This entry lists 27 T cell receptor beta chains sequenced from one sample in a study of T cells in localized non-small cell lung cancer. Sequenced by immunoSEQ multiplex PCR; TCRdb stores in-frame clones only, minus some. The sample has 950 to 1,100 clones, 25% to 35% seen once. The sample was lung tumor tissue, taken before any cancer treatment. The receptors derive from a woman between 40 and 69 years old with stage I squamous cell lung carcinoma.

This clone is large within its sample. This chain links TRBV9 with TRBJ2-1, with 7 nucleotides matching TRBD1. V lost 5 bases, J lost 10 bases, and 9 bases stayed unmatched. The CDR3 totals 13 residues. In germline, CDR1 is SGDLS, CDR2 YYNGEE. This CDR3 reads CASSTGAKGEQFF. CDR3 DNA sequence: TGTGCCAGCAGTACAGGGGCTAAGGGGGAGCAGTTCTTC.

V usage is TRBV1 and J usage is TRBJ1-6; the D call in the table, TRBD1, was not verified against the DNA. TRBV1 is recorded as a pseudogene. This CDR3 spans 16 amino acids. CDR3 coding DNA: TGCGCCAGCAGCCAAGGCAGGGGTCGGGAAAATTCACCCCTCCACTTT. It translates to CASSQGRGRENSPLHF.

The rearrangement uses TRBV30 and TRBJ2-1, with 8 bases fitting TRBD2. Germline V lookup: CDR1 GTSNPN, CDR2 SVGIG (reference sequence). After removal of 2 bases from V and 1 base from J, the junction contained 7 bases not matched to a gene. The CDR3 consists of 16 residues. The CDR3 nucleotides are TGTGCCTGGAGTCCCAGGGGCGGGGGGTCCTACAATGAGCAGTTCTTC. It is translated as CAWSPRGGGSYNEQFF.

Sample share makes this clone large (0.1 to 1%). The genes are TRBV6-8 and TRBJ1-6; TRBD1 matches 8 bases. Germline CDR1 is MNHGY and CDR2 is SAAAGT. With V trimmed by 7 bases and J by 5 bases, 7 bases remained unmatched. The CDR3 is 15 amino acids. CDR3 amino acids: CASIPSTGDNSPLHF. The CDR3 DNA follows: TGTGCCAGCATTCCCTCGACAGGGGATAATTCACCCCTCCACTTT.

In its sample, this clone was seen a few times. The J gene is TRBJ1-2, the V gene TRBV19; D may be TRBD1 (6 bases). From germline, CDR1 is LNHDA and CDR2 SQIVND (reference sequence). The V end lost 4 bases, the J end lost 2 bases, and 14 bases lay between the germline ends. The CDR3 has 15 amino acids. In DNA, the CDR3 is TGTGCCAGTAGTAGGCAGAACAGGGTAAACTATGGCTACACCTTC. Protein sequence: CASSRQNRVNYGYTF.

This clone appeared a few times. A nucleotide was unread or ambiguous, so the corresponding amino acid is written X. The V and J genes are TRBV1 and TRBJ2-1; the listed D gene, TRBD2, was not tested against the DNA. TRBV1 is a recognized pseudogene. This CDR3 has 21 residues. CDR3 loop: CTSQTGGEGLASRGXDNEQFF. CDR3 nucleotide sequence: TGCACCAGCCAGACAGGGGGCGAGGGACTAGCCTCCCGGGGCARGGACAATGAGCAGTTCTTC.

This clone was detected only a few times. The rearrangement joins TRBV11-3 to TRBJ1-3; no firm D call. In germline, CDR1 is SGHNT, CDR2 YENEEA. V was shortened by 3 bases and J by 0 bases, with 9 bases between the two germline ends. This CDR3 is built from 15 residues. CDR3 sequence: CASSLVADSGNTIYF. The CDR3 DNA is TGTGCCAGCAGCTTGGTGGCAGACTCTGGAAACACCATATATTTT.

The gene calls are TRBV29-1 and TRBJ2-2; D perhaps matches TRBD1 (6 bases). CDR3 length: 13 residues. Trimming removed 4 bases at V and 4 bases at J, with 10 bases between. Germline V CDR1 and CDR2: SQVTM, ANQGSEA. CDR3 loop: CSVATGSTGELFF. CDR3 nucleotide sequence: TGCAGCGTTGCTACAGGGTCCACCGGGGAGCTGTTTTTT.

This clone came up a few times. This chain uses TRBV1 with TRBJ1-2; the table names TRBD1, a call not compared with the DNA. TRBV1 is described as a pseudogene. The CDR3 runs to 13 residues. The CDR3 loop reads CTSPCGGDYGYTF. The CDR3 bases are TGCACCAGCCCTTGTGGGGGCGACTATGGCTACACCTTC.

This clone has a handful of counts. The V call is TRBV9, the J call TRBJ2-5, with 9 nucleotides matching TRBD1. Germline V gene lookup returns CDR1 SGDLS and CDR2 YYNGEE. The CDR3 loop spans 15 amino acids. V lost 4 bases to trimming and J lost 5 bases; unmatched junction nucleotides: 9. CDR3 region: CASSKTGTGYETQYF. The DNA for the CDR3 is TGTGCCAGCAGCAAGACCGGGACAGGGTATGAGACCCAGTACTTC. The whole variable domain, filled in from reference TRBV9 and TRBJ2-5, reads DSGVTQTPKHLITATGQRVTLRCSPRSGDLSVYWYQQSLDQGLQFLIQYYNGEERAKGNILERFSAQQFPDLHSELNLSSLELGDSALYFCASSKTGTGYETQYFGPGTRLLVL.

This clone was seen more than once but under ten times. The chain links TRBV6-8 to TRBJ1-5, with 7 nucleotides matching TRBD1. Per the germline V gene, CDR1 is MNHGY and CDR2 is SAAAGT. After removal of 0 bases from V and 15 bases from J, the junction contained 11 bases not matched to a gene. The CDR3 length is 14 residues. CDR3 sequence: CASSYSRQGGLWHF. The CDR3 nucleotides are TGTGCCAGCAGTTACTCCCGACAGGGAGGCCTTTGGCATTTT.

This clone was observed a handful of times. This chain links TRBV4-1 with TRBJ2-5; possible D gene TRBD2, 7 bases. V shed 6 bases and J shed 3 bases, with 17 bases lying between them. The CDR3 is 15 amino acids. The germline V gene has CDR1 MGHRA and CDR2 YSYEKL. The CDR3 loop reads CASREEAGAEETQYF. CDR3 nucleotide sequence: TGCGCCAGCAGGGAGGAGGCGGGGGCTGAAGAGACCCAGTACTTC.

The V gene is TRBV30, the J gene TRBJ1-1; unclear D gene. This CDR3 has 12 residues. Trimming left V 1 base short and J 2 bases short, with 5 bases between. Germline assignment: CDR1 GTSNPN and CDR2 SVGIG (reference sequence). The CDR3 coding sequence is TGTGCCTGGAGTGACCTAAACACTGAAGCTTTCTTT. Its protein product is CAWSDLNTEAFF. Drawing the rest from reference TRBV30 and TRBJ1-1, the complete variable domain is SQTIHQWPATLVQPVGSPLSLECTVEGTSNPNLYWYRQAAGRGLQLLFYSVGIGQISSEVPQNLSASRPQDRQFILSSKKLLLSDSGFYLCAWSDLNTEAFFGQGTRLTVV.

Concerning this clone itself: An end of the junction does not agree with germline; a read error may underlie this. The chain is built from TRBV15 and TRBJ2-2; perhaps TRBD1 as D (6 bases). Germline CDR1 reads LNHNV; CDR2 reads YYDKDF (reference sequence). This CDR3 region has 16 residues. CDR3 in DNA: TGTGCCACCAGCAGCAGGGACACGGAAAGAACCGGAGAGCTGTTTTTT. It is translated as CATSSRDTERTGELFF.

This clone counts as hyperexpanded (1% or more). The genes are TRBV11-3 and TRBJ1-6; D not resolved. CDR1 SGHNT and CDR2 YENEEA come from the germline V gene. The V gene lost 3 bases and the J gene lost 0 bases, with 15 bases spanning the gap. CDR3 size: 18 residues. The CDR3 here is CASSFDTDPSSYNSPLHF. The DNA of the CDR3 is TGTGCCAGCAGCTTCGACACAGATCCTAGCTCCTATAATTCACCCCTCCACTTT.

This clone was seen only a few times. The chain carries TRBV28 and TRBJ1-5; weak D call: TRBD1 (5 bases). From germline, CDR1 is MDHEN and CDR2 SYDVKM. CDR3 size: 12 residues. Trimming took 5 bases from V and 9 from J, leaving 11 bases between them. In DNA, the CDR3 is TGTGCCAGCAGTCCGCCGAGGGGGCCCCAGCATTTT. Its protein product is CASSPPRGPQHF.

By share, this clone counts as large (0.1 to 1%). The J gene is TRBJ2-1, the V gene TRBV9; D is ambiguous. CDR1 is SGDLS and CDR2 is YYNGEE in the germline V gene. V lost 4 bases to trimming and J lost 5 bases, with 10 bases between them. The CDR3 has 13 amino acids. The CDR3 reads CASSPQSHNEQFF. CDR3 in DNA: TGTGCCAGCAGCCCCCAAAGCCACAATGAGCAGTTCTTC.

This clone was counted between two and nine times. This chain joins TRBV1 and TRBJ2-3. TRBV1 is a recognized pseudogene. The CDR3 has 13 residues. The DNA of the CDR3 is TGCGCCAGCAGCCCCAAAGGCACAGATACGCAGTATTTT. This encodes CASSPKGTDTQYF.

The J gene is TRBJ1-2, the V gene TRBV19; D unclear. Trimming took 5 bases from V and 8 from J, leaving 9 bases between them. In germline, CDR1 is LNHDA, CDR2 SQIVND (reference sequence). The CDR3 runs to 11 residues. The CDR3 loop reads CASSPGSGYTF. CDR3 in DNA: TGTGCCAGTAGTCCAGGTTCGGGCTACACCTTC.

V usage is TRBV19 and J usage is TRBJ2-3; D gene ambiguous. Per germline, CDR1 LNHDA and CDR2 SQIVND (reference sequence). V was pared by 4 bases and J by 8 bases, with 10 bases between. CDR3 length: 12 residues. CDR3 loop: CASSKSLGTQYF. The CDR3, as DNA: TGTGCCAGTAGTAAGAGCCTCGGTACGCAGTATTTT.

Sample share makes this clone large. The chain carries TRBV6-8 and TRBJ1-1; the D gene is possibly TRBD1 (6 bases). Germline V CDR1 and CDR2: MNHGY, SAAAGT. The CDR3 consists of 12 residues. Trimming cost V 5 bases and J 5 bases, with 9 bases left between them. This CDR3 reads CASSAGQTEAFF. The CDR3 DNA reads TGTGCCAGCAGTGCCGGACAGACTGAAGCTTTCTTT.

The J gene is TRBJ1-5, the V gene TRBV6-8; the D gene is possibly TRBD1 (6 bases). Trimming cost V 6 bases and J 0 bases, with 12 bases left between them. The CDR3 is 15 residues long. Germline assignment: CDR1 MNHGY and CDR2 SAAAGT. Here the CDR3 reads CASRGTINSNQPQHF. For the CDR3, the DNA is TGTGCCAGCAGGGGGACAATTAATAGCAATCAGCCCCAGCATTTT.

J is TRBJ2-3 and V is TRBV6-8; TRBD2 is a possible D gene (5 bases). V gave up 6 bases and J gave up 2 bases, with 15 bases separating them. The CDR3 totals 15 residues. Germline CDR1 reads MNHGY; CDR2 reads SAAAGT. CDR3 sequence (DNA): TGTGCCAGCAGGTCCCTCGAGGGCTTCACAGATACGCAGTATTTT. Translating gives CASRSLEGFTDTQYF.

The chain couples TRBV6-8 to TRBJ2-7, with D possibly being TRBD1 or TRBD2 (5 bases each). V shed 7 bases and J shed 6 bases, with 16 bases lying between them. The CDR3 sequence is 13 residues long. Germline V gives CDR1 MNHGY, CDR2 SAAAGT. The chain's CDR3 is CASTKGAGTEQYF. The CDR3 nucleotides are TGTGCCAGCACCAAAGGGGCAGGGACCGAGCAGTACTTC.

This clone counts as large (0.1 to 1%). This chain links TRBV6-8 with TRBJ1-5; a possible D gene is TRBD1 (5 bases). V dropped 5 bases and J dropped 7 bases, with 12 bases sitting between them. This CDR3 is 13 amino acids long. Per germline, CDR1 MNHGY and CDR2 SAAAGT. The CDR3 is CASSGTYDQPQHF. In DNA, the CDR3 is TGTGCCAGCAGTGGGACTTATGACCAGCCCCAGCATTTT.

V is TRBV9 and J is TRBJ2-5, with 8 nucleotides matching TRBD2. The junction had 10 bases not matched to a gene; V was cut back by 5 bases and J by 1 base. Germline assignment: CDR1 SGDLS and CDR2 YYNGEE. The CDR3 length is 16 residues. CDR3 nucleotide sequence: TGTGCCAGCAGTGTTCGTAGCGGGGCCCGCCAAGAGACCCAGTACTTC. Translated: CASSVRSGARQETQYF.

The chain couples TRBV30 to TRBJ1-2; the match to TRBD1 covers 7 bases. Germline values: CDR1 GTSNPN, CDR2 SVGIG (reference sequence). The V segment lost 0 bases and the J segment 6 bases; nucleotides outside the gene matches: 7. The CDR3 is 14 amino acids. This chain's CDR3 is CAWSVRGRGDGYTF. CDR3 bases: TGTGCCTGGAGTGTACGCGGCAGGGGGGATGGCTACACCTTC. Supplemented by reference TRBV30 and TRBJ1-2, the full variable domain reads SQTIHQWPATLVQPVGSPLSLECTVEGTSNPNLYWYRQAAGRGLQLLFYSVGIGQISSEVPQNLSASRPQDRQFILSSKKLLLSDSGFYLCAWSVRGRGDGYTFGSGTRLTVV.